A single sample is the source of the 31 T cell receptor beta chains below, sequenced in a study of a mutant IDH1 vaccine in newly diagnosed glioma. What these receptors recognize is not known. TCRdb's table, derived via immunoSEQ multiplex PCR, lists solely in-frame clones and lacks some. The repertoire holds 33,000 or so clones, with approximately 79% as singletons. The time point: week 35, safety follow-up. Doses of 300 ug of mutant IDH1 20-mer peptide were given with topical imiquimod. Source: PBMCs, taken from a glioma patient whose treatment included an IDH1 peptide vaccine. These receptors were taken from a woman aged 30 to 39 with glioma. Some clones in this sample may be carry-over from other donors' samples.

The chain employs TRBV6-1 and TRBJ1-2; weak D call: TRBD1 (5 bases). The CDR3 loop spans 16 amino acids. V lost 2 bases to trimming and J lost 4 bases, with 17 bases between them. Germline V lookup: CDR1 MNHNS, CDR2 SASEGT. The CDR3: CASSEYAGGYGYGYTF. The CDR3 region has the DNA TGTGCCAGCAGTGAATACGCGGGGGGTTACGGCTATGGCTACACCTTC.

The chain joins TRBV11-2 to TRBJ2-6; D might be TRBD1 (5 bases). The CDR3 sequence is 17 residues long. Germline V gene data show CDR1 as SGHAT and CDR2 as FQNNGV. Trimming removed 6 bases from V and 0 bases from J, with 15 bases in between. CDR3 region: CASSRGFNFSGANVLTF. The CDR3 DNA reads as TGTGCCAGCAGTAGGGGCTTTAACTTCTCTGGGGCCAACGTCCTGACTTTC.

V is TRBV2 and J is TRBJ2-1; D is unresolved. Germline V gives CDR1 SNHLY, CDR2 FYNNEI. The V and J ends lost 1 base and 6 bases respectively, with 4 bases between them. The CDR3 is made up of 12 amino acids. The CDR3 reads CASSEEPNEQFF. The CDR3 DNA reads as TGTGCCAGCAGTGAAGAGCCCAATGAGCAGTTCTTC.

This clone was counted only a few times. CDR3 nucleotides: TGTGCCACTTCGGGACTACGGAATGAAAAACTGTTTTTT. Translating it yields CATSGLRNEKLFF. This sequence joins TRBV5-6 and TRBJ1-4; TRBD1 is a possible D gene (5 bases). V lost 9 bases to trimming and J lost 5 bases, with 14 bases between them. The CDR3 is 13 residues long. CDR1 SGHDT and CDR2 YYEEEE come from the germline V gene.

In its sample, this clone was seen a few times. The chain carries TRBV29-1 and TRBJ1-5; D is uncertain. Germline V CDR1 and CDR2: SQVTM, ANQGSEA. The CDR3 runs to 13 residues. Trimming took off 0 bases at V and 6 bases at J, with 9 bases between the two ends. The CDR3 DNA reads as TGCAGCGTTGAAGAGCCACGGGGTCAGCCCCAGCATTTT. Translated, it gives CSVEEPRGQPQHF.

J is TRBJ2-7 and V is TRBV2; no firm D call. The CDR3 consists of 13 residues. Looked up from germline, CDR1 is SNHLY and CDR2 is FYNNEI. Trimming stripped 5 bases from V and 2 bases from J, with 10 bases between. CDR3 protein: CASSPNGAYEQYF. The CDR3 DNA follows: TGTGCCAGCAGTCCGAATGGTGCCTACGAGCAGTACTTC.

CDR3 sequence reads: CASSAVIYNEQFF. CDR3 sequence (DNA): TGTGCCAGCAGCGCCGTCATCTACAATGAGCAGTTCTTC. The chain combines TRBV6-1 with TRBJ2-1, with unresolved D. The ends were cut back, 6 bases at V and 3 bases at J, with 9 bases in the middle. This CDR3 comprises 13 residues. Germline CDR1 reads MNHNS; CDR2 reads SASEGT.

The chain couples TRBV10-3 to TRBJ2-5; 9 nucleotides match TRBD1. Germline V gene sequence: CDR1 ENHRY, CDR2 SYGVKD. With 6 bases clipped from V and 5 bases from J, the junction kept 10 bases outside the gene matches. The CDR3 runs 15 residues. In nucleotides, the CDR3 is TGTGCCATCAGCGATGGGACAGGGAGCGCTGAGACCCAGTACTTC. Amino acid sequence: CAISDGTGSAETQYF.

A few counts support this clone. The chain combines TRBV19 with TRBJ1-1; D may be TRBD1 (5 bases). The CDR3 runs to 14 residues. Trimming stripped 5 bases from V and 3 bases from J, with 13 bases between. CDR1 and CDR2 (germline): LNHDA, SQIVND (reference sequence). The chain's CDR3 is CASSPGGGYTEAFF. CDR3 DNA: TGTGCCAGTAGTCCTGGGGGAGGGTACACTGAAGCTTTCTTT.

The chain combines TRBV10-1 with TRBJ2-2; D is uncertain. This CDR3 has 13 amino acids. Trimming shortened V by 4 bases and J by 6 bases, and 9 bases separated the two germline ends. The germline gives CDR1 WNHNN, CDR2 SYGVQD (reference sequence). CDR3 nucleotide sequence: TGCGCCAGCAGTGCGTCGATTTCCGGGGAGCTGTTTTTT. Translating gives CASSASISGELFF.

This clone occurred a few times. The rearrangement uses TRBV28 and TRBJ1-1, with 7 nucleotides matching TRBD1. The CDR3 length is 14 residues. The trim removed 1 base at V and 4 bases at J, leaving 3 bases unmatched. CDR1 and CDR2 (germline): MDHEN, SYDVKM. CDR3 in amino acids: CASSLLGQITEAFF. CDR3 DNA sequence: TGTGCCAGCAGTTTATTGGGACAGATCACTGAAGCTTTCTTT. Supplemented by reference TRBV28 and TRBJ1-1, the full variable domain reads DVKVTQSSRYLVKRTGEKVFLECVQDMDHENMFWYRQDPGLGLRLIYFSYDVKMKEKGDIPEGYSVSREKKERFSLILESASTNQTSMYLCASSLLGQITEAFFGQGTRLTVV.

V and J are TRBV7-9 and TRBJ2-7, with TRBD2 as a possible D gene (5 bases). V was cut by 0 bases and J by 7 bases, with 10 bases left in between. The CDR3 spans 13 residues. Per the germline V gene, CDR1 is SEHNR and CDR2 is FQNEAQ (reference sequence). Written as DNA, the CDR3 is TGTGCCAGCAGCTTAGCAGGACCGGGGGAGCAGTACTTC. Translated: CASSLAGPGEQYF.

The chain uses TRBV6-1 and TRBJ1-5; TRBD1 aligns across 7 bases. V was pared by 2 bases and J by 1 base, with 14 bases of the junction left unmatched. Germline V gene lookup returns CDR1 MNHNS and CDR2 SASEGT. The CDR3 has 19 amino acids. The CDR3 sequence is CASSENRGEFRISNQPQHF. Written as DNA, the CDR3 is TGTGCCAGCAGTGAAAACAGGGGCGAATTTCGAATAAGCAATCAGCCCCAGCATTTT.

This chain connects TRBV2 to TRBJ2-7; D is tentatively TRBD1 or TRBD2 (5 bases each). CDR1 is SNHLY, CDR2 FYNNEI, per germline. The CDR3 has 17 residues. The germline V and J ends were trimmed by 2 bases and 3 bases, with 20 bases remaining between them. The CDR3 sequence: CASSEWGTGKRNYEQYF. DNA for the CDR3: TGTGCCAGCAGTGAATGGGGGACGGGGAAGAGGAACTACGAGCAGTACTTC.

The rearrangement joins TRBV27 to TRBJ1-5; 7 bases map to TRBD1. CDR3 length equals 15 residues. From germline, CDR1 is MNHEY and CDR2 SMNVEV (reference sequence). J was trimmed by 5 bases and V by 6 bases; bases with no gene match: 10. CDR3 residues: CASRTLTGRDQPQHF. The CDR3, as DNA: TGTGCCAGCAGAACGCTGACAGGGAGGGATCAGCCCCAGCATTTT.

Here the CDR3 DNA reads TGTGCCAGCAGCGTTTCGGGAGGGCGGTCGGGCGAGCAGTACTTC. Translated, it gives CASSVSGGRSGEQYF. The chain carries TRBV9 and TRBJ2-7; 8 bases are a match to TRBD2. J gave up 6 bases and V 2 bases, and 10 bases lay outside the gene matches. The length of the CDR3 is 15 residues. CDR1 is SGDLS, CDR2 YYNGEE, per germline.

DNA for the CDR3: TGTGCCAGCAGTTACGTCGGACAGGGTCTGAATGAGCAGTTCTTC. Translated, it gives CASSYVGQGLNEQFF. The chain is built from TRBV6-6 and TRBJ2-1, with TRBD1 identical over 8 bases. From germline, CDR1 is MNHNY and CDR2 SVGAGI (reference sequence). Trimming took 2 bases from V and 7 from J; bases not matched to a gene: 7. The CDR3 spans 15 residues.

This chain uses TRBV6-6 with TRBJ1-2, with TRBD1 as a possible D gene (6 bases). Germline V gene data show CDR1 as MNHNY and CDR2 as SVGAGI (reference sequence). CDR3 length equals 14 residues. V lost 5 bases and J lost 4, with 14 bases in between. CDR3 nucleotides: TGTGCCAGCAGTCCACAGGGCTATGGCTATGGCTACACCTTC. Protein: CASSPQGYGYGYTF.

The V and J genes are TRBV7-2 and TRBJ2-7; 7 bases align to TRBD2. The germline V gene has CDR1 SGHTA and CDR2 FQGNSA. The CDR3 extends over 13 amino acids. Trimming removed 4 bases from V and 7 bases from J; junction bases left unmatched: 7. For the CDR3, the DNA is TGTGCCAGCAGCTCAGTGGTGCGGGGGGAGCAGTACTTC. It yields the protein CASSSVVRGEQYF. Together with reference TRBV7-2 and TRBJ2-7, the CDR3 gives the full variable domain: GAGVSQSPSNKVTEKGKDVELRCDPISGHTALYWYRQSLGQGLEFLIYFQGNSAPDKSGLPSDRFSAERTGGSVSTLTIQRTQQEDSAVYLCASSSVVRGEQYFGPGTRLTVT.

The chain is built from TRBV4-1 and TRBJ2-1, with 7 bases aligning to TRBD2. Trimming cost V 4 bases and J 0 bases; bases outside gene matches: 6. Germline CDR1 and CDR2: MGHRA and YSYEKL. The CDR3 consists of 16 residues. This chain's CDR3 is CASSLNERGSYNEQFF. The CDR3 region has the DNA TGCGCCAGCAGCCTCAACGAGCGGGGCTCCTACAATGAGCAGTTCTTC.

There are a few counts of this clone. The CDR3 protein is CASSLAGLGNTIYF. The CDR3 DNA reads TGTGCCAGCAGCTTAGCAGGGTTGGGAAACACCATATATTTT. This chain uses TRBV7-8 with TRBJ1-3, with D unclear. Germline CDR1 and CDR2: SGHVS and FQNEAQ. Trimming removed 0 bases at V and 4 bases at J, with 7 bases between. The CDR3 consists of 14 residues.

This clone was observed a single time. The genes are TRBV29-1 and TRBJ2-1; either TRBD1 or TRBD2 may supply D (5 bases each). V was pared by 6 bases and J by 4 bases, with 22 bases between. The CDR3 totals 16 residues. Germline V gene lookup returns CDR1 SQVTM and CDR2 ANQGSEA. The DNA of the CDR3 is TGCAGCGTCGTCCCCCTGATCATGGGGGTATACAATGAGCAGTTCTTC. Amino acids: CSVVPLIMGVYNEQFF.

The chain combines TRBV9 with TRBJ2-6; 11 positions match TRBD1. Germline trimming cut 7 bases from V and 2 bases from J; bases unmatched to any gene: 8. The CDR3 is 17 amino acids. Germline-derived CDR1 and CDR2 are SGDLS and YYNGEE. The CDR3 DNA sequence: TGTGCCAGCTCGTTCCGGGGACAGGGGGCTGGGGCCAACGTCCTGACTTTC. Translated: CASSFRGQGAGANVLTF.

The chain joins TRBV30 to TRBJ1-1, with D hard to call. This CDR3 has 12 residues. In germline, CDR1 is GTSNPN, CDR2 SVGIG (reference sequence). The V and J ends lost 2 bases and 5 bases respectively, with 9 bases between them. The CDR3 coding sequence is TGTGCCTGGAGTTCCCGGGCTACTGAAGCTTTCTTT. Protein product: CAWSSRATEAFF. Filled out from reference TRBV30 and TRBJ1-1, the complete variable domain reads SQTIHQWPATLVQPVGSPLSLECTVEGTSNPNLYWYRQAAGRGLQLLFYSVGIGQISSEVPQNLSASRPQDRQFILSSKKLLLSDSGFYLCAWSSRATEAFFGQGTRLTVV.

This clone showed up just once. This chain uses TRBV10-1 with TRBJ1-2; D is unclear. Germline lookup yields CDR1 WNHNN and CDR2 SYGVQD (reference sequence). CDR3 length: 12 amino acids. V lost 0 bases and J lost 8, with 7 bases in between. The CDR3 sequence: CASSESKVGYTF. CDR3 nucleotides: TGCGCCAGCAGTGAGTCCAAGGTCGGCTACACCTTC.

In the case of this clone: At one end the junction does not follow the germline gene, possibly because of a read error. CDR3 residues: CASSLGSSGNEKLFF. The CDR3 nucleotides are TGTGCCAGCAGTTTAGGGTCCTCGGGTAATGAAAAACTGTTTTTT. The J gene is TRBJ1-4, the V gene TRBV7-9, with D hard to call. The CDR3 has 15 residues. Per the germline V gene, CDR1 is SEHNR and CDR2 is FQNEAQ (reference sequence). The variable domain in full, completed from reference TRBV7-9 and TRBJ1-4, reads DTGVSQNPRHKITKRGQNVTFRCDPISEHNRLYWYRQTLGQGPEFLTYFQNEAQLEKSRLLSDRFSAERPKGSFSTLEIQRTEQGDSAMYLCASSLGSSGNEKLFFGSGTQLSVL.

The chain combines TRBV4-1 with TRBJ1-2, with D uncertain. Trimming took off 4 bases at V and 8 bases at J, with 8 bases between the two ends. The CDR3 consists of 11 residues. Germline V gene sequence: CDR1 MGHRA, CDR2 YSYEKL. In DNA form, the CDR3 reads TGCGCCAGCAGCCTCCTTGGGGGCTACACCTTC. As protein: CASSLLGGYTF.

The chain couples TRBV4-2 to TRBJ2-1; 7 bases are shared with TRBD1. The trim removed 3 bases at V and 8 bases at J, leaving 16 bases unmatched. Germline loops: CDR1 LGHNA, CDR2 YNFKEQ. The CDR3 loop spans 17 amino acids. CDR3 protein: CASSQMGRQGLVDEQFF. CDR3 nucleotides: TGTGCCAGCAGCCAGATGGGAAGACAGGGTTTGGTGGATGAGCAGTTCTTC.

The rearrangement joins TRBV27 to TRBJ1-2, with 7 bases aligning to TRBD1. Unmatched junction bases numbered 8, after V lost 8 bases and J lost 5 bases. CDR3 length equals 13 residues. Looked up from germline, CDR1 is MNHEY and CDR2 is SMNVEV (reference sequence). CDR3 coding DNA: TGTGCCAGCGCCCTCTCAGGGGGATATGGCTACACCTTC. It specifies CASALSGGYGYTF.

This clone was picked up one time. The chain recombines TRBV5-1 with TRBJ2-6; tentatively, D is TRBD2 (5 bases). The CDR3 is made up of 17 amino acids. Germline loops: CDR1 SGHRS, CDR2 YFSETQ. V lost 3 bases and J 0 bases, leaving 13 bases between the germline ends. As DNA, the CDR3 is TGCGCCAGCAGCTCCCGGACTTCCAACTCTGGGGCCAACGTCCTGACTTTC. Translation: CASSSRTSNSGANVLTF.

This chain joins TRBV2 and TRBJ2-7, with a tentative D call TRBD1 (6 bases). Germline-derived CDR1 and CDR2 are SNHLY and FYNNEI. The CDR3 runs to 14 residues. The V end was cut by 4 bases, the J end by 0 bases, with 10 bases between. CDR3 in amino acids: CASSGGRSSYEQYF. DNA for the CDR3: TGTGCCAGCAGTGGGGGGCGGAGCTCCTACGAGCAGTACTTC.